The source of this T cell receptor (beta chain) is a study of T-cell reconstitution after alpha-beta-depleted transplantation in children (dated by TCRdb to the mid-2010s). In the study overall: The study quantitatively tracked T-cell immune reconstitution after TCRalphabeta/CD19-depleted allogeneic hematopoietic cell transplantation in children using TCR repertoire profiling. Study-wide conclusions, independent of this receptor: Apparently early alphabetaT-cell count recovery about two months after transplant reportedly relied on only several hundred rapidly expanded clones derived from non-depleted graft cells. In some patients, the high TCRbeta diversity seen at day 60 was put down to recipient T cells and intrathymic progenitors that had survived conditioning. Over subsequent months, a decline in hyperexpanded clone frequencies was noted, and after one year, T-cell counts and TCRbeta diversity were mostly ascribed to newly produced T cells.

This clonotype was detected only a few times. The antigen it binds to is not known. Within one base of it there is no much larger clone, and no base qualities were kept. Cut back by 7 bases and 1 base, the V and J ends lie 7 bases apart. Taken from cysteine to phenylalanine, the CDR3 has 13 residues. The sequence is cut down to CDR3 DNA, 39 bases in frame from base 1. Library creation used PCR. The sequencer listed for this sample is Illumina HiSeq 2500. Molecular barcoding was employed in the preparation of TCR libraries, with unique molecular identifiers being used to normalize TCRbeta repertoire quantification. TCRdb reprocessed the public reads (quality trimming at Q25 with fastp, clone calling with MiXCR) and kept in-frame beta chains. When rows share a CDR3 protein, they turn into one entry using the most common DNA and genes. The sample yields a few hundred thousand distinct CDR3 sequences; roughly 21% were counted once. The top ten hold approximately 11% of the sample.

The treatment or condition label for this specimen denotes: allogeneic hematopoietic cell transplantation with graft depleted of TCRalphabeta T cells and CD19 B cells. Transplant recipients were children who received TCRalphabeta/CD19-depleted allogeneic hematopoietic cell grafts. The V gene is TRBV12-3 or TRBV12-4 and the J gene is TRBJ2-2; tentative D gene TRBD2, with 5 bases matching. This clonotype was sampled from a male patient younger than 18 who had a stem cell transplant for acute lymphoblastic leukemia, so the T cells may come from the graft donor. The input for sequencing was PBMCs, mostly from graft donor cells, taken 180 days after TCRalphabeta/CD19-depleted stem cell transplant. The CDR3 region: CASNGENTGELFF. DNA sequence: TGTGCCAGCAACGGGGAGAACACCGGGGAGCTGTTTTTT.